What follows are 32 T cell receptor beta chains derived from one specimen sequenced in a study of T cell responses to AZD1222 COVID-19 vaccine. This table comes from immunoSEQ multiplex PCR, and its TCRdb copy is limited to in-frame clones, with some not included. The repertoire includes roughly 100,000 clones, roughly 88% of them detected once, and around 7.6% sits in the top ten. Sequenced here: peripheral blood, sampled 28 days after the second AZD1222 dose. These receptors originate from an adult who received the AZD1222 COVID-19 vaccine.

This chain uses TRBV6-4 with TRBJ2-2, with TRBD2 matching over 8 bases. The CDR3 length is 14 residues. The ends lost 4 bases at V and 5 bases at J; junction bases unmatched: 3. Per the germline V gene, CDR1 is MRHNA and CDR2 is SNTAGT. In DNA form, the CDR3 reads TGTGCCAGCAGTGTGGCTAGCGGGACCGGGGAGCTGTTTTTT. Translating it yields CASSVASGTGELFF.

The V gene is TRBV5-1, the J gene TRBJ1-1; D unresolved. Trimming took off 0 bases at V and 5 bases at J, with 14 bases between the two ends. This CDR3 has 15 residues. Germline V CDR1 and CDR2: SGHRS, YFSETQ. Written as DNA, the CDR3 is TGCGCCAGCAGCTTGGATAGGGTCGGAAAGACTGAAGCTTTCTTT. It translates to CASSLDRVGKTEAFF.

This chain joins TRBV4-1 and TRBJ2-2; 9 bases match TRBD1. This CDR3 is 14 amino acids long. Germline V lookup: CDR1 MGHRA, CDR2 YSYEKL. The V and J ends lost 7 bases and 5 bases, in that order; junction bases with no gene match: 5. The CDR3 sequence is CASTLQGATGELFF. Here the CDR3 DNA reads TGCGCCAGCACCCTACAGGGGGCGACCGGGGAGCTGTTTTTT.

This rearrangement joins TRBV29-1 to TRBJ1-2, with 8 bases matching TRBD1. This CDR3 region has 14 residues. The germline V gene encodes CDR1 SQVTM and CDR2 ANQGSEA. With V trimmed by 7 bases and J by 7 bases, 14 bases remained unmatched. The DNA for the CDR3 is TGCAGCGCAGGATTGGGACAGGATGACAGTGGCTACACCTTC. Protein sequence: CSAGLGQDDSGYTF.

V and J are TRBV25-1 and TRBJ1-1; D unclear. CDR1 MGHDK and CDR2 SYGVNS come from the germline V gene. The CDR3 extends over 13 amino acids. Trimming took 8 bases from V and 1 from J, leaving 11 bases between them. CDR3 sequence reads: CASSLLGNTEAFF. The CDR3 DNA is TGTGCCAGCTCACTCCTCGGGAACACTGAAGCTTTCTTT.

The rearrangement uses TRBV9 and TRBJ1-2; TRBD1 agrees at 12 bases. With V trimmed by 7 bases and J by 7 bases, 2 bases remained unmatched. The CDR3 covers 12 residues. Germline CDR1 reads SGDLS; CDR2 reads YYNGEE. CDR3: CASWGQGAGYTF. DNA of the CDR3: TGTGCCAGCTGGGGACAGGGGGCTGGCTACACCTTC.

This chain links TRBV4-1 with TRBJ2-7; 14 bases agree with TRBD2. Germline-derived CDR1 and CDR2 are MGHRA and YSYEKL. V gave up 4 bases and J gave up 7 bases; unmatched junction bases: 6. The CDR3 loop spans 15 amino acids. CDR3 sequence reads: CASSPGTSGGREQYF. Here the CDR3 DNA reads TGCGCCAGCAGCCCGGGGACTAGCGGGGGACGGGAGCAGTACTTC.

The chain joins TRBV4-3 to TRBJ2-3; D ambiguous. CDR3 length: 15 residues. V dropped 4 bases and J dropped 0 bases, with 11 bases sitting between them. Looked up from germline, CDR1 is LGHNA and CDR2 is YSLEER. The chain's CDR3 is CASSLGSTSTDTQYF. The CDR3 DNA reads as TGCGCCAGCAGCCTTGGTAGCACTAGCACAGATACGCAGTATTTT.

The rearrangement uses TRBV30 and TRBJ2-7, with D perhaps TRBD2 (6 bases). The CDR3 is 12 residues long. Trimming took 2 bases from V and 7 from J, leaving 12 bases between them. Germline V gives CDR1 GTSNPN, CDR2 SVGIG (reference sequence). The CDR3: CAWSWGRGEQYF. CDR3 nucleotide sequence: TGTGCCTGGAGTTGGGGCCGGGGGGAGCAGTACTTC.

The chain is built from TRBV6-1 and TRBJ1-5, with D possibly being TRBD1 (6 bases). The CDR3 runs 17 residues. Trimming left V 4 bases short and J 0 bases short, with 16 bases between. CDR1 is MNHNS and CDR2 is SASEGT in the germline V gene. CDR3 residues: CASSANRDGDSNQPQHF. CDR3 DNA sequence: TGTGCCAGCAGTGCCAACAGGGATGGGGATAGCAATCAGCCCCAGCATTTT.

This sequence joins TRBV7-2 and TRBJ1-2; no firm D call. CDR1 and CDR2 (germline): SGHTA, FQGNSA. The V end lost 1 base, the J end lost 7 bases, and 7 bases lay between the germline ends. CDR3 length: 12 amino acids. CDR3 protein: CASSLERAGYTF. The CDR3, as DNA: TGTGCCAGCAGCTTAGAAAGGGCTGGCTACACCTTC.

This clone turned up a few times. The gene calls are TRBV29-1 and TRBJ2-3; no firm D call. V was cut by 3 bases and J by 4 bases, with 11 bases left in between. The V gene's germline CDR1 is SQVTM and CDR2 ANQGSEA. CDR3 length: 13 amino acids. The CDR3 sequence: CSVDGQVADTQYF. The CDR3 DNA reads TGCAGCGTTGATGGGCAGGTAGCAGATACGCAGTATTTT.

This chain connects TRBV5-1 to TRBJ1-2; TRBD1 might be the D (5 bases). Trimming stripped 1 base from V and 3 bases from J, with 7 bases between. Germline V gives CDR1 SGHRS, CDR2 YFSETQ. The CDR3 has 13 amino acids. The DNA for the CDR3 is TGCGCCAGCAGCTTGCGGGGGGACTATGGCTACACCTTC. It is translated as CASSLRGDYGYTF.

The chain has TRBV27 and TRBJ2-5; D unresolved. There are 11 residues in the CDR3. Germline V lookup: CDR1 MNHEY, CDR2 SMNVEV (reference sequence). Between the trimmed V and J ends, which lost 3 bases and 6 bases, there was a span of 5 bases. The CDR3 nucleotides are TGTGCCAGCAGTTTGGGAAAGACCCAGTACTTC. Its protein product is CASSLGKTQYF.

The gene calls are TRBV4-3 and TRBJ2-7; no clear D gene. The ends were cut back, 1 base at V and 3 bases at J, with 13 bases in the middle. Germline assignment: CDR1 LGHNA and CDR2 YSLEER. The CDR3 length is 15 residues. CDR3 DNA: TGCGCCAGCAGCCAAGCCCCTCTCCAGAACTACGAGCAGTACTTC. This gives the protein CASSQAPLQNYEQYF.

The V and J genes are TRBV7-9 and TRBJ1-1; 7 bases fit TRBD1. Germline V gives CDR1 SEHNR, CDR2 FQNEAQ (reference sequence). With V trimmed by 1 base and J by 10 bases, 9 bases remained unmatched. The CDR3 is 14 residues long. CDR3 protein: CASSLGGGLMRAFF. The DNA for the CDR3 is TGTGCCAGCAGCTTAGGAGGGGGCCTGATGAGAGCTTTCTTT.

This clone showed up just once. The rearrangement links TRBV5-1 to TRBJ2-3; 9 bases are a match to TRBD1. Germline CDR1 and CDR2: SGHRS and YFSETQ. The length of the CDR3 is 16 residues. J gave up 2 bases and V 4 bases, and 8 bases lay outside the gene matches. CDR3 region: CASSRVDRGLTDTQYF. CDR3 nucleotide sequence: TGCGCCAGCAGCCGGGTGGACAGGGGACTCACAGATACGCAGTATTTT.

This sequence joins TRBV3-1 (or the pseudogene TRBV3-2) and TRBJ1-1; D may be TRBD1 (6 bases). CDR1 and CDR2 from the germline V gene are LGHDT and YNNKEL (reference sequence). This CDR3 has 16 residues. Trimming pared 5 bases from V and 4 bases from J, leaving 20 bases between. CDR3 residues: CASSGATGGDGTEAFF. The CDR3 nucleotides are TGTGCCAGCAGCGGGGCCACGGGGGGCGATGGCACTGAAGCTTTCTTT.

This chain joins TRBV5-1 and TRBJ1-2, with a tentative D call TRBD1 (6 bases). Germline V gives CDR1 SGHRS, CDR2 YFSETQ. CDR3 size: 14 residues. V lost 4 bases and J lost 2, with 12 bases in between. The CDR3: CASSPLDRNYGYTF. The CDR3 DNA is TGCGCCAGCAGCCCATTGGACAGAAACTATGGCTACACCTTC.

This clone was found a few times. The chain is built from TRBV3-1 (or the pseudogene TRBV3-2) and TRBJ2-7, with a weak D call TRBD2 (7 bases). With 3 bases removed from V and 3 bases from J, the gap between germline ends came to 12 bases. The CDR3 loop spans 14 amino acids. The germline gives CDR1 LGHDT, CDR2 YNNKEL (reference sequence). CDR3 sequence (DNA): TGTGCCAGCAGCCATCGGGGGGCCCACTACGAGCAGTACTTC. It specifies CASSHRGAHYEQYF.

J is TRBJ1-1 and V is TRBV6-5; D unclear. The germline V and J ends were trimmed by 8 bases and 3 bases, with 13 bases remaining between them. The germline V gene encodes CDR1 MNHEY and CDR2 SVGAGI. This CDR3 spans 13 amino acids. CDR3: CASGLRGYTEAFF. Here the CDR3 DNA reads TGTGCCAGCGGCCTCCGGGGTTACACTGAAGCTTTCTTT.

The chain has TRBV7-8 and TRBJ1-5; D is undetermined. This CDR3 spans 16 amino acids. The germline CDR1 and CDR2 sequences are SGHVS and FQNEAQ. Trimming shortened V by 5 bases and J by 7 bases, and 21 bases separated the two germline ends. For the CDR3, the DNA is TGTGCCAGCAGCCGATTGGGCAGTTCTATAGCCCAGCCCCAGCATTTT. Encoded protein: CASSRLGSSIAQPQHF. Based on the CDR3 plus reference TRBV7-8 and TRBJ1-5, the full variable domain is GAGVSQSPRYKVAKRGQDVALRCDPISGHVSLFWYQQALGQGPEFLTYFQNEAQLDKSGLPSDRFFAERPEGSVSTLKIQRTQQEDSAVYLCASSRLGSSIAQPQHFGDGTRLSIL.

The chain carries TRBV5-8 and TRBJ1-5; D is unclear. Germline values: CDR1 SGHTS, CDR2 YDEGEE. The CDR3 has 13 amino acids. V dropped 0 bases and J dropped 8 bases, with 9 bases sitting between them. The CDR3 reads CASSLGGHKPQHF. The CDR3 DNA is TGTGCCAGCAGCTTGGGTGGGCATAAGCCCCAGCATTTT.

This clone has a single count. The V call is TRBV9, the J call TRBJ2-7; 8 bases line up with TRBD1. Germline V gives CDR1 SGDLS, CDR2 YYNGEE. After removal of 4 bases from V and 5 bases from J, the junction contained 5 bases not matched to a gene. The CDR3 has 13 residues. CDR3 amino acids: CASSPWTGNEQYF. The CDR3 nucleotides are TGTGCCAGCAGCCCCTGGACAGGGAACGAGCAGTACTTC.

The chain uses TRBV15 and TRBJ1-2; 9 bases are shared with TRBD1. There are 16 residues in the CDR3. The trim removed 5 bases at V and 8 bases at J, leaving 15 bases unmatched. Germline CDR1 reads LNHNV; CDR2 reads YYDKDF (reference sequence). CDR3 DNA: TGTGCCACCAGCCGCCCCTCGGGACAGGGCTCGTCCGGCTACACCTTC. Translated, it gives CATSRPSGQGSSGYTF.

This chain links TRBV6-2 or TRBV6-3 with TRBJ1-5; 9 bases align to TRBD1. Germline V gene lookup returns CDR1 MNHEY and CDR2 SVGEGT. The CDR3 length is 15 residues. V shed 7 bases and J 4 bases; nucleotides not matched to a gene: 8. CDR3 sequence reads: CASIPGDRANQPQHF. The CDR3 nucleotides read TGTGCCAGCATCCCGGGGGACAGGGCGAATCAGCCCCAGCATTTT.

The chain couples TRBV6-1 to TRBJ2-7, with 10 nucleotides matching TRBD1. The junction had 12 bases not matched to a gene; V was cut back by 3 bases and J by 7 bases. This CDR3 comprises 16 residues. CDR1 and CDR2 (germline): MNHNS, SASEGT. The DNA of the CDR3 is TGTGCCAGCAGTGACGGTGAGACAGGGGGCTCGGGGGAGCAGTACTTC. Protein: CASSDGETGGSGEQYF.

This sequence joins TRBV7-2 and TRBJ2-7; D possibly corresponds to TRBD2 (6 bases). The CDR3 is 14 residues long. Between the trimmed V and J ends, which lost 5 bases and 0 bases, there was a span of 11 bases. Germline V gives CDR1 SGHTA, CDR2 FQGNSA. CDR3 protein: CASSPRRASYEQYF. CDR3 nucleotide sequence: TGTGCCAGCAGCCCTCGGAGGGCCTCCTACGAGCAGTACTTC.

The chain recombines TRBV30 with TRBJ1-5; D may be TRBD1 (6 bases). Germline CDR1 reads GTSNPN; CDR2 reads SVGIG (reference sequence). This CDR3 has 13 residues. V was pared by 8 bases and J by 5 bases, with 16 bases between. The DNA for the CDR3 is TGTGCCGGATCTAACAGGGCCGATCAGCCCCAGCATTTT. Translated, it gives CAGSNRADQPQHF.

The J gene is TRBJ1-5, the V gene TRBV3-1 (or the pseudogene TRBV3-2); D uncertain. CDR3 length: 14 amino acids. The V gene's germline CDR1 is LGHDT and CDR2 YNNKEL (reference sequence). Trimming took 1 base from V and 0 from J, leaving 4 bases between them. CDR3 region: CASSQGPSNQPQHF. CDR3 DNA: TGTGCCAGCAGCCAAGGACCTAGCAATCAGCCCCAGCATTTT.

This chain connects TRBV21-1 to TRBJ1-5. TRBV21-1 is labeled a pseudogene. The length of the CDR3 is 19 residues. The DNA for the CDR3 is TGTGCCAGCTCGATCAGGAGGGGGGAACTTCAATATAGCAATCAGCCCCAGCATTTT. Translation gives CASSIRRGELQYSNQPQHF.

This clone turned up a few times. The chain uses TRBV24-1 and TRBJ1-5, with 9 positions matching TRBD1. The V and J ends lost 7 bases and 1 base, in that order; junction bases with no gene match: 7. Germline CDR1 is KGHDR and CDR2 is SFDVKD. The length of the CDR3 is 16 residues. For the CDR3, the DNA is TGTGCCACCAGCCGCTCCGGGACAGGGAGCAATCAGCCCCAGCATTTT. Protein product: CATSRSGTGSNQPQHF.